The clone carrying this T cell receptor (beta chain) was seen more than once but under ten times. Its antigen is still unknown. TCRdb passed the 5' RACE reads through MiXCR, listing each CDR3 protein once. The table lists 170,000 or so distinct CDR3 sequences, over 20% of them singletons. This specimen belongs to a study of T-cell memory formation after mild COVID-19. Study-level results: Day 15 to 85 contracting clones showed balanced CD4/CD8; later expanders leaned CD4+. Clones which contracted sat mainly in CM and EM if CD4+, and in EMRA if CD8+.

V was clipped by 1 base and J by 4 bases, with 12 bases between them. Germline CDR1 SGHRS, CDR2 YFSETQ. This CDR3 spans 15 amino acids. The origin of this receptor is an adult woman who had mild COVID-19 (a few samples of this study predate the infection). Cell type and time point are not known. Sequenced sample: PBMCs or a T cell subset sorted from them (not recorded which). The V and J genes are TRBV5-1 and TRBJ2-1, with D perhaps being TRBD1 or TRBD2 (5 bases each). The CDR3 region is CASSLSRGTYNEQFF. The CDR3 nucleotides read TGCGCCAGCAGCTTGAGCCGGGGCACGTACAATGAGCAGTTCTTC.